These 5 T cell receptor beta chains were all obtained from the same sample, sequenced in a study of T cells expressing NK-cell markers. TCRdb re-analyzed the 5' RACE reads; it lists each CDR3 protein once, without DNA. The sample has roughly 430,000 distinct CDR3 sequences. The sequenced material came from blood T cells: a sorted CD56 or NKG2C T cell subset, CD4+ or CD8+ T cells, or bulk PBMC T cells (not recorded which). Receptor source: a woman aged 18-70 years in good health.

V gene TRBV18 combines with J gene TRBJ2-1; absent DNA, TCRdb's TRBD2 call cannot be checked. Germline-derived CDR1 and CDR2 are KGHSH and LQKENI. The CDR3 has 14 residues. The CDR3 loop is CASSPVSDYNEQFF.

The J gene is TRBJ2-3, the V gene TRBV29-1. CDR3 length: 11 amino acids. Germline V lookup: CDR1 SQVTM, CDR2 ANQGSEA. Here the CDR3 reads CSVGKGDTQYF.

CDR3 sequence reads: CASSVQGYSNQPQHF. The rearrangement joins TRBV9 to TRBJ1-5; TCRdb's D gene call, TRBD1, goes unchecked for lack of DNA. The CDR3 extends over 15 amino acids. The germline CDR1 and CDR2 sequences are SGDLS and YYNGEE.

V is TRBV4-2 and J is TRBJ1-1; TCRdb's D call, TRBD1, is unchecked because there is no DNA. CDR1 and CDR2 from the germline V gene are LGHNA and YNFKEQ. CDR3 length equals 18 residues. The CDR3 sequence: CASSQALRTGGKGTEAFF.

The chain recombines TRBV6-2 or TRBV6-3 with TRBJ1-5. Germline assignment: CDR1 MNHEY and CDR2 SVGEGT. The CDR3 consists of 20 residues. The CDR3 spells CASSYSRPGDGRTGNQPQHF.